In its sample, the clone carrying this T cell receptor (beta chain) was seen many times. Antigen: not known. The record originates from a study of T cells after yellow fever vaccination. Points from the study as a whole: Primary-vaccination clones mostly resurfaced post-booster (roughly 97% CD4, roughly 90% CD8).

V was pared by 0 bases and J by 7 bases, with 7 bases of the junction left unmatched. The germline V gene has CDR1 SGDLS and CDR2 YYNGEE. This CDR3 spans 15 amino acids. As TCR cDNA was made by 5'RACE template switching, a universal primer site and UMIs were added. Using its own MiXCR run on the 5' RACE reads, TCRdb lists one record per CDR3 protein. The sample carries around 63,000 distinct CDR3 sequences, 6.5% to 8% recorded once. This specimen consisted of CD8+ T cells sorted from PBMCs, obtained 15 days after the yellow fever booster vaccination. The clonotype comes from a man younger than 45 who received the YFV17D yellow fever vaccine. The chain links TRBV9 to TRBJ2-1, with TRBD2 matching over 7 bases. The CDR3 reads CASSVEGLRLNEQFF. DNA of the CDR3: TGTGCCAGCAGCGTAGAGGGACTACGTCTTAATGAGCAGTTCTTC.